This T cell receptor beta chain was profiled in a study of T cells after yellow fever vaccination. Study summary: SMART-Seq v4 Ultra Low Input prepared the low-cell-number fractions.

Each CDR3 protein gets one entry after TCRdb re-called the 5' RACE reads with MiXCR. Found here are 70,000 or so distinct CDR3 sequences, 5% to 6.5% of them singletons; the top ten hold roughly 2.2%. Points from the study as a whole: Bulk-population clonotypes that are abundant could appear as contaminants in FACS-sorted repertoires. A large majority of primary-vaccination clones showed up again after the booster (about 97% CD4, 88% CD8).

Germline CDR1 reads LGHNA; CDR2 reads YNFKEQ. The V segment lost 0 bases and the J segment 1 base; nucleotides outside the gene matches: 12. This CDR3 spans 20 amino acids. At least ten counts were recorded for this clonotype. Its matching antigen is unknown. The sequencing used CD4+ T cells sorted from PBMCs, collected around 14 days after the first yellow fever vaccination. The clonotype comes from a man between 18 and 35 years old who received the YFV17D yellow fever vaccine. This rearrangement joins TRBV4-2 to TRBJ2-1, with 10 bases identical to TRBD2. CDR3 residues: CASSQEEMTSGLLSYNEQFF. CDR3 in DNA: TGTGCCAGCAGCCAAGAAGAAATGACTAGCGGGCTACTTTCCTACAATGAGCAGTTCTTC.